This is a list of T cell receptor beta chains from one sample in a study of response to subunit inactivated influenza vaccine. Via MiXCR, TCRdb re-called the RT-PCR reads, giving one row per CDR3 protein. The table includes about 570,000 distinct CDR3 sequences, over 9% detected once. These data are also associated with another study on T cells expressing NK-cell markers.

This specimen was PBMCs from blood, taken on the day of vaccination. These receptors were obtained from a man in his fifties who received an inactivated influenza vaccine. Each CDR3 is given with its conserved first and last residue. The order of the fields is J gene, V gene, clone size, D gene, CDR3 protein, CDR3 DNA. A D gene is named only where the DNA matches it firmly. The listing skips clone size in some rows; elsewhere it reads once, few, many or a size class.

j_gene: TRBJ2-1
v_gene: TRBV12-3/TRBV12-4
abundance: many
d_gene: .
CDR3aa: CASRLRRNGIGDEQFF
CDR3nt: TGTGCCAGCAGACTAAGACGGAATGGGATAGGCGATGAGCAGTTCTTC

j_gene: TRBJ2-5
v_gene: TRBV20-1
abundance: .
d_gene: TRBD2
CDR3aa: CSARGTSGTETQYF
CDR3nt: TGCAGTGCCAGGGGGACTAGCGGGACCGAGACCCAGTACTTC

j_gene: TRBJ1-5
v_gene: TRBV5-5
abundance: few
d_gene: .
CDR3aa: CASSQGGYQPQHF
CDR3nt: TGTGCCAGCAGCCAGGGCGGGTATCAGCCCCAGCATTTT

j_gene: TRBJ1-2
v_gene: TRBV12-3/TRBV12-4
abundance: many
d_gene: TRBD1
CDR3aa: CASSTRDRGTDGYTF
CDR3nt: TGTGCCAGCAGTACCCGGGACAGGGGGACGGATGGCTACACCTTC

j_gene: TRBJ1-2
v_gene: TRBV7-2
abundance: .
d_gene: .
CDR3aa: CASSPERASGYTF
CDR3nt: TGTGCCAGCAGCCCCGAGAGGGCGAGTGGCTACACCTTC

j_gene: TRBJ2-7
v_gene: TRBV3-1
abundance: few
d_gene: TRBD2
CDR3aa: CASSPILAGGVEQYF
CDR3nt: TGTGCCAGCAGCCCGATACTAGCGGGAGGGGTCGAGCAGTACTTC

j_gene: TRBJ2-1
v_gene: TRBV28
abundance: .
d_gene: TRBD2
CDR3aa: CASSPEGTSVYNEQFF
CDR3nt: TGTGCCAGCAGCCCCGAAGGAACTAGCGTATACAATGAGCAGTTCTTC

j_gene: TRBJ2-7
v_gene: TRBV9
abundance: few
d_gene: TRBD1
CDR3aa: CASSEGGGVGYEQYF
CDR3nt: TGTGCCAGCAGCGAAGGGGGCGGTGTAGGGTACGAGCAGTACTTC

j_gene: TRBJ1-5
v_gene: TRBV6-1
abundance: many
d_gene: TRBD1
CDR3aa: CASSEGGTGGRPQHF
CDR3nt: TGTGCCAGCAGTGAAGGTGGGACAGGGGGCAGGCCCCAGCATTTT

j_gene: TRBJ2-2
v_gene: TRBV7-2
abundance: .
d_gene: .
CDR3aa: CASSLVGASTGELFF
CDR3nt: TGTGCCAGCAGCTTAGTCGGAGCTTCTACGGGGGAGCTGTTTTTT

j_gene: TRBJ2-6
v_gene: TRBV7-2
abundance: many
d_gene: .
CDR3aa: CASSLARGGANVLTF
CDR3nt: TGTGCCAGCAGCTTAGCCAGGGGTGGGGCCAACGTCCTGACTTTC

j_gene: TRBJ1-3
v_gene: TRBV6-1
abundance: many
d_gene: TRBD1
CDR3aa: CASSTIAGTGFITGNTIYF
CDR3nt: TGTGCCAGCAGTACCATAGCCGGGACAGGATTTATCACGGGAAACACCATATATTTT

j_gene: TRBJ2-7
v_gene: TRBV7-9
abundance: many
d_gene: TRBD2
CDR3aa: CASSLWLAGERYEQYF
CDR3nt: TGTGCCAGCAGCTTATGGCTAGCGGGAGAGAGGTACGAGCAGTACTTC

j_gene: TRBJ2-1
v_gene: TRBV24-1
abundance: few
d_gene: TRBD2
CDR3aa: CATSDLRAGGGGHEQFF
CDR3nt: TGTGCCACCAGTGATTTAAGGGCGGGAGGGGGCGGGCATGAGCAGTTCTTC

j_gene: TRBJ2-1
v_gene: TRBV10-3
abundance: .
d_gene: .
CDR3aa: CAISESAAGNNEQFF
CDR3nt: TGTGCCATCAGTGAGTCGGCGGCAGGGAACAATGAGCAGTTCTTC

j_gene: TRBJ2-7
v_gene: TRBV5-1
abundance: .
d_gene: TRBD1
CDR3aa: CASSPMGAQGGYEQYF
CDR3nt: TGCGCCAGCAGCCCCATGGGCGCACAGGGGGGCTACGAGCAGTACTTC

j_gene: TRBJ2-7
v_gene: TRBV20-1
abundance: few
d_gene: .
CDR3aa: CSARPAYEQYF
CDR3nt: TGCAGTGCTAGACCGGCCTACGAGCAGTACTTC

j_gene: TRBJ2-5
v_gene: TRBV5-1
abundance: few
d_gene: TRBD1
CDR3aa: CASSLQQGISETQYF
CDR3nt: TGCGCCAGCAGCTTGCAACAGGGGATTAGCGAGACCCAGTACTTC

j_gene: TRBJ2-7
v_gene: TRBV20-1
abundance: .
d_gene: .
CDR3aa: CSARPPRGTLSYEQYF
CDR3nt: TGCAGTGCTAGGCCCCCCCGGGGGACACTCTCCTACGAGCAGTACTTC

j_gene: TRBJ1-2
v_gene: TRBV20-1
abundance: few
d_gene: TRBD1
CDR3aa: CSAGAGTGNYGYTF
CDR3nt: TGCAGTGCTGGCGCCGGGACAGGAAACTATGGCTACACCTTC

j_gene: TRBJ2-7
v_gene: TRBV28
abundance: few
d_gene: .
CDR3aa: CASSLLQSNYEQYF
CDR3nt: TGTGCCAGCAGTTTATTACAATCCAACTACGAGCAGTACTTC

j_gene: TRBJ2-4
v_gene: TRBV27
abundance: .
d_gene: TRBD1
CDR3aa: CASSLPGQHIQYF
CDR3nt: TGTGCCAGCAGTTTACCGGGACAGCACATTCAGTACTTC

j_gene: TRBJ2-1
v_gene: TRBV20-1
abundance: .
d_gene: TRBD2
CDR3aa: CSARESGGANEQFF
CDR3nt: TGCAGTGCTAGAGAGAGCGGGGGGGCCAATGAGCAGTTCTTC

j_gene: TRBJ2-1
v_gene: TRBV7-6
abundance: .
d_gene: TRBD2
CDR3aa: CASSLLASGGYEQFF
CDR3nt: TGTGCCAGCAGCTTATTGGCTAGCGGGGGGTATGAGCAGTTCTTC